This record looks at one TCR beta chain sequence and its context. In its sample, this clone was seen a few times. This receptor's antigen is unknown. No clone much larger than this one lies a single base away; base qualities are absent. This sample stems from a study of blood T cell repertoires in COVID-19 (dated by TCRdb to 2020 to 2022). At the level of the whole study: The collaborator samples originated in the United States, Italy and Spain and spanned the acute and convalescent phases of COVID-19. The prospective study material was composed of cDNA or gDNA derived from T cells, B-cell-depleted T cells, or PBMCs. Deeply sampled blood TCRbeta repertoires from subjects exposed to, actively infected with, or recovered from COVID-19 were included in the dataset. A freely available public database, intended as a resource for researchers studying the immune response to SARS-CoV-2, is where the repertoires were released. The samples were drawn from the first 160 participants of the ongoing ImmuneRACE study and from 1,254 subjects provided by 6 global collaborators. The sample metadata nearly always contained a de-identified subject ID, COVID-19 status, age in years and sex. Where HLA class I and class II types were available, the types were taken from metadata supplied by the sample provider, not from assay-based typing.

Participants in the prospective study were enrolled through a virtual design, were aged roughly 18 to 90 years, and lived in under 25 United States geographic areas. To assign participants to cohorts, the prospective study relied on clinical history that participants themselves reported in a screening survey and a study questionnaire. Recovered participants in ImmuneRACE Cohort 3 were defined by two consecutive negative NP/OP PCR tests, clearance by a healthcare professional, or resolution of symptoms. In the prospective study, mobile phlebotomists collected whole blood, serum and a nasopharyngeal or oropharyngeal swab from each participant. Prospective study participants could optionally give additional blood draws and questionnaires over an approximately two-month period. Prospective study blood samples were shipped either frozen or at room temperature before DNA extraction. CDR1 and CDR2 were assigned from the germline V gene as MGHRA and YSYEKL. The CDR3 has 16 amino acids, counting the end cysteine and phenylalanine. This entry keeps only the CDR3 DNA: 48 bases, framed from base 1. Compared with germline, V lacks 3 bases and J lacks 7 bases; bases without a gene match: 6.

Paper-wide results and their limitations: Clinical and demographic metadata were provided uncurated, with the amount varying by source and participant.

The immunoSEQ Assay, a bias-controlled multiplex PCR, was used to amplify TCRbeta CDR3 regions from genomic DNA. In the source study's methods: Within the assay, amplification of reference gene primers was used to estimate how many nucleated cells each sample contained. To quantify the absolute abundance of each unique TCRbeta CDR3 rearrangement, sequence reads were collapsed and filtered. Productive Simpson clonality was computed per sample as the square root of Simpson's diversity index over productive rearrangements. This is the immuneACCESS table as TCRdb keeps it, with only in-frame sequences that have V and J called. A part of the clones is gone; compared with another copy, unresolved V genes explain less than half, and the rest is unexplained. The V and J calls and clone size are taken from that table; D and trimming were inferred from the DNA. The sample data list about 200,000 clones, and approximately 81% of these were observed just once. The ten largest clones capture approximately 18% of the sample.

The receptor comes from a middle-aged man who had recovered from COVID-19. The sequence is built from TRBV4-1 and TRBJ1-6; TRBD1 agrees with 10 junctional bases. Sequencing was performed on PBMCs or T cells enriched from blood (not recorded which). The CDR3 protein is CASSQEPGQGNSPLHF. In nucleotide form, the sequence is TGCGCCAGCAGCCAGGAACCGGGACAGGGGAATTCACCCCTCCACTTT.